The 3 T cell receptor beta chains below were found in one sample sequenced in a study of T cell responses to AZD1222 COVID-19 vaccine (dated by TCRdb to the early 2020s). The intended sense of this specimen's time point label: about 28 days (+/-7) after the second vaccine dose. The method behind the library was the immunoSEQ multiplex PCR assay. The table was pulled from immuneACCESS by TCRdb, which kept in-frame rearrangements only. Such tables lose some clones; where checked, under half of the loss comes from unresolved V genes, and the rest has no known cause. The sample table contains approximately 74,000 clones; only one count was recorded for 87% of them. The ten largest make up 1.3% of the sample. Sequenced here: peripheral blood, sampled 28 days after the second AZD1222 dose. These receptors were taken from an adult who received the AZD1222 COVID-19 vaccine.

This chain uses TRBV10-1 with TRBJ2-2, with D perhaps TRBD2 (6 bases). V was cut by 6 bases and J by 8 bases, with 19 bases left in between. CDR3 length: 15 amino acids. Germline values: CDR1 WNHNN, CDR2 SYGVQD (reference sequence). The CDR3 loop reads CASSSRGTPVGELFF. In DNA form, the CDR3 reads TGCGCCAGCAGCTCCCGCGGGACCCCGGTTGGGGAGCTGTTTTTT.

V gene TRBV3-1 (or the pseudogene TRBV3-2) combines with J gene TRBJ2-3; 11 bases map to TRBD2. The J segment lost 7 bases and the V segment lost 4 bases, leaving 13 bases of the junction unmatched. The CDR3 loop spans 17 amino acids. Germline CDR1 is LGHDT and CDR2 is YNNKEL (reference sequence). CDR3 loop: CASSLGVAGGPGHTQYF. The CDR3 region has the DNA TGTGCCAGCAGCCTCGGGGTAGCGGGAGGGCCTGGGCATACGCAGTATTTT.

This chain joins TRBV4-1 and TRBJ1-4; D gene uncertain. V was pared by 4 bases and J by 0 bases, with 12 bases between. The germline V gene has CDR1 MGHRA and CDR2 YSYEKL. This CDR3 has 16 residues. Written as DNA, the CDR3 is TGCGCCAGCAGCCGATTCTTCACCCCAACTAATGAAAAACTGTTTTTT. Translation: CASSRFFTPTNEKLFF.